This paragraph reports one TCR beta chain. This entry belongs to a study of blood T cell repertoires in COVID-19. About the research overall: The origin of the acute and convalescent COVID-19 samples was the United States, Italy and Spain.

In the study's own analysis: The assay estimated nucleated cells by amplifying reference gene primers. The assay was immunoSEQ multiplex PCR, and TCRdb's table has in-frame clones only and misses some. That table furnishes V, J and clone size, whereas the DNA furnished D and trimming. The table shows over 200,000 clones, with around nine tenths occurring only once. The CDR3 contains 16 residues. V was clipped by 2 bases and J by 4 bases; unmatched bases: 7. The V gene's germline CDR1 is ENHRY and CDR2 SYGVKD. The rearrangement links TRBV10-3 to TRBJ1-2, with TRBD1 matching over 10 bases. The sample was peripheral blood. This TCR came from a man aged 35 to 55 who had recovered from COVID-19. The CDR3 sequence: CAISETMTGGSYGYTF. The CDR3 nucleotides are TGTGCCATCAGTGAGACAATGACAGGGGGCTCCTATGGCTACACCTTC.